The source of this T cell receptor beta chain is a study of cytomegalovirus exposure and HLA in healthy donors. PCR involved 60 Vbeta and 13 Jbeta primers. Sequencing was performed with immunoSEQ multiplex PCR; in TCRdb, only in-frame clones are kept and a portion is missing. Seen here are about 110,000 clones, 82% observed once, and the top ten hold about 1.5%. With 1 base clipped from V and 8 bases from J, the junction kept 6 bases outside the gene matches. Germline CDR1 reads SGHDN; CDR2 reads FVKESK. The CDR3 is 15 amino acids. The clonotype was recovered from a man between 50 and 59 years old in good health and CMV-seronegative. The V call is TRBV14, the J call TRBJ1-4; 8 bases fit TRBD1. The material sequenced was PBMCs. CDR3 sequence reads: CASSQATGAWEKLFF. The CDR3 DNA reads as TGTGCCAGCAGCCAAGCGACAGGGGCATGGGAAAAACTGTTTTTT.